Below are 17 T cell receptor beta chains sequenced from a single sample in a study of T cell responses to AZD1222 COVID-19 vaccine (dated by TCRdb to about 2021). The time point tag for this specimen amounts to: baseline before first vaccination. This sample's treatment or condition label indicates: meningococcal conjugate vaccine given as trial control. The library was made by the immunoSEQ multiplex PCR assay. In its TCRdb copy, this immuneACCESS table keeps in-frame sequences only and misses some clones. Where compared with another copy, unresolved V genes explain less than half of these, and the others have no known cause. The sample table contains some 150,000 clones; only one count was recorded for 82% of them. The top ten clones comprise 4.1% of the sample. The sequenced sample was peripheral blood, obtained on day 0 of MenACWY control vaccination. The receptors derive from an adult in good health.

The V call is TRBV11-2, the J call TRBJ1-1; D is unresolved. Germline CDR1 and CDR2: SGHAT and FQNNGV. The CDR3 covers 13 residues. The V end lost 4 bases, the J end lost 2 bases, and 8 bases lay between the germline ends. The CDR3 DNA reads TGTGCCAGCAGCTCAGTTTATAACACTGAAGCTTTCTTT. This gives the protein CASSSVYNTEAFF.

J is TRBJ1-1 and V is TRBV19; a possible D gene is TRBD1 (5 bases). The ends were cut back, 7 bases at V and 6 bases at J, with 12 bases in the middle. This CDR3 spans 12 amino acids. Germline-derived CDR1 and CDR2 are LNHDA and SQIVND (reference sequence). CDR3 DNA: TGTGCCAGTACGAGGGGTTCCGCTGAAGCTTTCTTT. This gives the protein CASTRGSAEAFF.

For the CDR3, the DNA is TGTGCCAGCAGTGATATGGGGGTCCAATACAATGAGCAGTTCTTC. Protein sequence: CASSDMGVQYNEQFF. The chain employs TRBV25-1 and TRBJ2-1, with D tentatively TRBD1 or TRBD2 (5 bases each). The CDR3 sequence is 15 residues long. V lost 3 bases and J lost 4, with 13 bases in between. Germline V gives CDR1 MGHDK, CDR2 SYGVNS.

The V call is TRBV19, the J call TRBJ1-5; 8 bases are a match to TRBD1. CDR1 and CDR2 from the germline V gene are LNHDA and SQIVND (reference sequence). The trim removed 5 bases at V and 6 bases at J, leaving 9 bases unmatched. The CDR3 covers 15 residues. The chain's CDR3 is CASSETGDLAQPQHF. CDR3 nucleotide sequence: TGTGCCAGTAGTGAGACAGGGGACCTAGCTCAGCCCCAGCATTTT.

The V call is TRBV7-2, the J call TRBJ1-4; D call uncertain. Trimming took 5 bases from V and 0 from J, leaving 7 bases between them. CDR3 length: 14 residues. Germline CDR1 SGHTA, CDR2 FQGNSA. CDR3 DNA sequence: TGTGCCAGCAGCCCGGTTGCAACTAATGAAAAACTGTTTTTT. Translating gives CASSPVATNEKLFF. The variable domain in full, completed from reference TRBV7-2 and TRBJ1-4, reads GAGVSQSPSNKVTEKGKDVELRCDPISGHTALYWYRQSLGQGLEFLIYFQGNSAPDKSGLPSDRFSAERTGGSVSTLTIQRTQQEDSAVYLCASSPVATNEKLFFGSGTQLSVL.

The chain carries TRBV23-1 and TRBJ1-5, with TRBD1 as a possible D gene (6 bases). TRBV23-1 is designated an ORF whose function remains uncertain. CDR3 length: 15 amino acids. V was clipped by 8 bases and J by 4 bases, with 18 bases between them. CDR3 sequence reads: CASSNSGDINQPQHF. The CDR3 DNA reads TGCGCCAGCTCAAACTCAGGGGACATAAATCAGCCCCAGCATTTT.

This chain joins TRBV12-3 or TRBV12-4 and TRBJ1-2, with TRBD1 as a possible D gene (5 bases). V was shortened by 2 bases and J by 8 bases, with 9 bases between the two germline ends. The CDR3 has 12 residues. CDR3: CASSLQGIGYTF. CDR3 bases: TGTGCCAGCAGTTTACAGGGAATAGGCTACACCTTC.

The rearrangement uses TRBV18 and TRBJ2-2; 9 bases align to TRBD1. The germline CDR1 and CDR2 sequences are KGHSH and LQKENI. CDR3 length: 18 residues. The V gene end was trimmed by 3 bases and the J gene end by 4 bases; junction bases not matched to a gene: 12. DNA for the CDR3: TGTGCCAGCTCACCCTACCAGGTGGGGACAGGGACCACCGGGGAGCTGTTTTTT. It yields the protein CASSPYQVGTGTTGELFF. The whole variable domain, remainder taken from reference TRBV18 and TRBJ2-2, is NAGVMQNPRHLVRRRGQEARLRCSPMKGHSHVYWYRQLPEEGLKFMVYLQKENIIDESGMPKERFSAEFPKEGPSILRIQQVVRGDSAAYFCASSPYQVGTGTTGELFFGEGSRLTVL.

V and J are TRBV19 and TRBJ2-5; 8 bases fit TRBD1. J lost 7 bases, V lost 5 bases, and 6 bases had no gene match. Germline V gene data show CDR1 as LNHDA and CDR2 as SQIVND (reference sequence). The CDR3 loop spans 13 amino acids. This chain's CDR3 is CASSATGEGTQYF. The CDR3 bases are TGTGCCAGTAGTGCGACAGGGGAAGGGACCCAGTACTTC.

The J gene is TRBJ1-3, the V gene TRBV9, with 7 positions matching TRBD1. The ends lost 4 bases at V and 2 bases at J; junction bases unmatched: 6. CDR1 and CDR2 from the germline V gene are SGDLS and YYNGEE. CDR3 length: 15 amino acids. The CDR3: CASSSDRATGNTIYF. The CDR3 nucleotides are TGTGCCAGCAGCTCTGACAGGGCAACTGGAAACACCATATATTTT. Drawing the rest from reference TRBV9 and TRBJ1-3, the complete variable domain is DSGVTQTPKHLITATGQRVTLRCSPRSGDLSVYWYQQSLDQGLQFLIQYYNGEERAKGNILERFSAQQFPDLHSELNLSSLELGDSALYFCASSSDRATGNTIYFGEGSWLTVV.

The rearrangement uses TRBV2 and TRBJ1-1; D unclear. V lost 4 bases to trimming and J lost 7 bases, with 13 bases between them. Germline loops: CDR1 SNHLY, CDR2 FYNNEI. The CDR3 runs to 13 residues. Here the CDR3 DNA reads TGTGCCAGCAGTGCTCGGCAAAATCTTGAAGCTTTCTTT. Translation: CASSARQNLEAFF.

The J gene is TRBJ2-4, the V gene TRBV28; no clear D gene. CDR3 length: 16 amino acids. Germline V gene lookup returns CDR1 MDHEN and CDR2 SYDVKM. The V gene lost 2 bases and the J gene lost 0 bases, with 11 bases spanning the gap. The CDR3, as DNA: TGTGCCAGCAGTTTAATGACAACCCTAGCCAAAAACATTCAGTACTTC. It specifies CASSLMTTLAKNIQYF.

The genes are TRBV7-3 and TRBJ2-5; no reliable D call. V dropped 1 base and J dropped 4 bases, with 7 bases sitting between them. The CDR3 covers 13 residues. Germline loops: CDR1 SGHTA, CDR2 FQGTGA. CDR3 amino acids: CASSLKDRETQYF. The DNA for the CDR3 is TGTGCCAGCAGCTTAAAGGACCGAGAGACCCAGTACTTC.

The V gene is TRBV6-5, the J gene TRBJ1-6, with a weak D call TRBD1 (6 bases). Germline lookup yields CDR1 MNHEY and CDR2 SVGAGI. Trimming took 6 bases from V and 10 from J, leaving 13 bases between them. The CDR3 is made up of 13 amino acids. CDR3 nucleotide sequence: TGTGCCAGCAGCCAACAGGGTTCCTCACCCCTCCACTTT. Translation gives CASSQQGSSPLHF.

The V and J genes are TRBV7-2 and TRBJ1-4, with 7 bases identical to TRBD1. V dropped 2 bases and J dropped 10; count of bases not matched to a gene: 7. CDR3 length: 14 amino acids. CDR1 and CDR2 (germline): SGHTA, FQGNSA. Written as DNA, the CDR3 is TGTGCCAGCAGCTTATCAGGACAGGTCGGAAAACTGTTTTTT. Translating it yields CASSLSGQVGKLFF.

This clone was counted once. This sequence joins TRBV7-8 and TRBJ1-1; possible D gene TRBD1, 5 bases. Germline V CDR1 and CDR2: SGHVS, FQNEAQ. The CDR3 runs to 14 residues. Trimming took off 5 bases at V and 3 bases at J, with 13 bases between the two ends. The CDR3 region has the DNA TGTGCCAGCAGCCGTCATACAGGAGACACTGAAGCTTTCTTT. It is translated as CASSRHTGDTEAFF.

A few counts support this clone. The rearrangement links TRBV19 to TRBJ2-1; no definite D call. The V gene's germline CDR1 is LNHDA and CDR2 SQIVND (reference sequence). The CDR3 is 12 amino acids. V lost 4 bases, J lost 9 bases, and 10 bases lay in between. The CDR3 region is CASSSRRSEQFF. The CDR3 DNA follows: TGTGCCAGTAGTAGTCGGCGGAGTGAGCAGTTCTTC. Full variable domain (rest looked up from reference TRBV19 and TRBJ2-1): DGGITQSPKYLFRKEGQNVTLSCEQNLNHDAMYWYRQDPGQGLRLIYYSQIVNDFQKGDIAEGYSVSREKKESFPLTVTSAQKNPTAFYLCASSSRRSEQFFGPGTRLTVL.